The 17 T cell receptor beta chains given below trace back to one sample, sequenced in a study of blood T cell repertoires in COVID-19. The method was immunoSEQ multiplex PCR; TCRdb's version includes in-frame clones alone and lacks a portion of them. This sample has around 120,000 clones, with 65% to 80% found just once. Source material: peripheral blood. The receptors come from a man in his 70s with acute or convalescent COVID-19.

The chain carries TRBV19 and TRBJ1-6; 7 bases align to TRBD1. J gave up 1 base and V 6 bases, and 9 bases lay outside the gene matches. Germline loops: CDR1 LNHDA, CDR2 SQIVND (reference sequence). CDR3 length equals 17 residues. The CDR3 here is CASSLTGMKSYNSPLHF. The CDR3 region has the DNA TGTGCCAGTAGCCTGACAGGGATGAAGTCCTATAATTCACCCCTCCACTTT.

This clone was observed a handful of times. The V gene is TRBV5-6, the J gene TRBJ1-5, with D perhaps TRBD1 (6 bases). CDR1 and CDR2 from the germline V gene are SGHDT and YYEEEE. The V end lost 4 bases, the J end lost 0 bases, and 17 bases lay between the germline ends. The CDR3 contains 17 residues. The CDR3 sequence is CASSRSAGEYSNQPQHF. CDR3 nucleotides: TGTGCCAGCAGCCGCTCTGCAGGGGAGTATAGCAATCAGCCCCAGCATTTT.

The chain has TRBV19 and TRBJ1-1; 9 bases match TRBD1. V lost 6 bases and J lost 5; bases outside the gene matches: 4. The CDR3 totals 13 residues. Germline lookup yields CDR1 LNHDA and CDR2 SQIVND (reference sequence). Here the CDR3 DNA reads TGTGCCAGTAGCGGGACAGGGAGGACTGAAGCTTTCTTT. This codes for CASSGTGRTEAFF.

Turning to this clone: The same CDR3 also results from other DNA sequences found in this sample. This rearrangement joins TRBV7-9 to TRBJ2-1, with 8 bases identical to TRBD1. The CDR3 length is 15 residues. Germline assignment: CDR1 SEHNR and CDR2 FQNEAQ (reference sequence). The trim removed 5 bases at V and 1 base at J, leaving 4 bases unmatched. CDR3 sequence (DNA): TGTGCCAGCAGCCCGACAGGGGCATCCTACAATGAGCAGTTCTTC. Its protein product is CASSPTGASYNEQFF.

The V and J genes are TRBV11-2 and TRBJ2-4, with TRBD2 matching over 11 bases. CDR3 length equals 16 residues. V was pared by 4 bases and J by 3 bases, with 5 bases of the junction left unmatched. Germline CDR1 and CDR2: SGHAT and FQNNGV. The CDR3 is CASSYLAGGLKNIQYF. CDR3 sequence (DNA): TGTGCCAGCAGCTATTTAGCGGGGGGGCTCAAAAACATTCAGTACTTC.

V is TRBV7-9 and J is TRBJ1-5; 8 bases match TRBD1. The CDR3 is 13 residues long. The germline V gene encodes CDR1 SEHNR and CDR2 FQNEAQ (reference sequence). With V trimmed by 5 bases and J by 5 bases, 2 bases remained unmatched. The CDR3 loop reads CASSVTGDQPQHF. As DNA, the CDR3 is TGTGCCAGCAGCGTGACAGGGGATCAGCCCCAGCATTTT.

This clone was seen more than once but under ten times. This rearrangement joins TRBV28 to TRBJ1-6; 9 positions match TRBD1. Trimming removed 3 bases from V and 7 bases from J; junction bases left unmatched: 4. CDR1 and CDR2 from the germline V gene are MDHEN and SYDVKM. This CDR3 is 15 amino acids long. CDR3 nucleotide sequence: TGTGCCAGCAGTTTCCTCGACAGGGGGAATTCACCCCTCCACTTT. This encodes CASSFLDRGNSPLHF.

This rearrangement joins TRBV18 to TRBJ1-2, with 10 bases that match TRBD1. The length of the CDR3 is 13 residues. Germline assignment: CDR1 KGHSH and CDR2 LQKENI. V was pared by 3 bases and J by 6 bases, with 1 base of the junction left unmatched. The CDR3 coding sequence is TGTGCCAGCTCACCGGGACAGGGGAATGGCTACACCTTC. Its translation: CASSPGQGNGYTF.

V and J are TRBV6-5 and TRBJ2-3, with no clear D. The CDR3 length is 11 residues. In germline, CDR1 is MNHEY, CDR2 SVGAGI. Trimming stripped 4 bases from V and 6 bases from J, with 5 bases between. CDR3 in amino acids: CASSSPDTQYF. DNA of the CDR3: TGTGCCAGCAGTTCTCCGGATACGCAGTATTTT.

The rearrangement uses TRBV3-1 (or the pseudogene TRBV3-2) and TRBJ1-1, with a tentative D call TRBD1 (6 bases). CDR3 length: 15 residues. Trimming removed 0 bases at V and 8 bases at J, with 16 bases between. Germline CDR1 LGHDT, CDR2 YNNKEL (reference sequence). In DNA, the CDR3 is TGTGCCAGCAGCCAAGATCAGGGGTTGACGGGCGAAGCTTTCTTT. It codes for CASSQDQGLTGEAFF.

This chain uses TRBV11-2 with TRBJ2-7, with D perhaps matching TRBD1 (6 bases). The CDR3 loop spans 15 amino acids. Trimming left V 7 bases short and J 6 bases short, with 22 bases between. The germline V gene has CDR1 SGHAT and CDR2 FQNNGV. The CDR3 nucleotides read TGTGCCAGCAACCCCTTTGGGACACAAGATGGCGAGCAGTACTTC. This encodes CASNPFGTQDGEQYF.

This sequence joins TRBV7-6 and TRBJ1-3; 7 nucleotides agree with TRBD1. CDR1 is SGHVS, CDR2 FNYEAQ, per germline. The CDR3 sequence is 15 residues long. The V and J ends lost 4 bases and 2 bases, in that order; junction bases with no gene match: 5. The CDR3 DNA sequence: TGTGCCAGCAGCTCGGCTACAGGGGCTGGAAACACCATATATTTT. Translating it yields CASSSATGAGNTIYF.

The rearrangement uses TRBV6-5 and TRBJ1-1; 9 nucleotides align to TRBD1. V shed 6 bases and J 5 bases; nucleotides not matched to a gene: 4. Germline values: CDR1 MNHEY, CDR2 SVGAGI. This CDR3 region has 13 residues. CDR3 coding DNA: TGTGCCAGCAGGGCGGGACAGGGAACTGAAGCTTTCTTT. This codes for CASRAGQGTEAFF.

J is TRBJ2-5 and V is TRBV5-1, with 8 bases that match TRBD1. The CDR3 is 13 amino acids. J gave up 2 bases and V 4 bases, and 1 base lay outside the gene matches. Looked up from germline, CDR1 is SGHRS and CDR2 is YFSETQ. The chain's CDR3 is CASSRDRQETQYF. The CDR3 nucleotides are TGCGCCAGCAGCAGGGACAGGCAAGAGACCCAGTACTTC. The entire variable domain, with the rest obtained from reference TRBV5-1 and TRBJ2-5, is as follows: KAGVTQTPRYLIKTRGQQVTLSCSPISGHRSVSWYQQTPGQGLQFLFEYFSETQRNKGNFPGRFSGRQFSNSRSEMNVSTLELGDSALYLCASSRDRQETQYFGPGTRLLVL.

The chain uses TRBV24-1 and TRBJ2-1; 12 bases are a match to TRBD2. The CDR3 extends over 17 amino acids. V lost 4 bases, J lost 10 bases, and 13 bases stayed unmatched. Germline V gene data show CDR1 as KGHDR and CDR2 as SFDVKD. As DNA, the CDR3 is TGTGCCACCAGTGACCCTAAGCGACTAGCGGGAGAGGGCGAGCAGTTCTTC. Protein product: CATSDPKRLAGEGEQFF.

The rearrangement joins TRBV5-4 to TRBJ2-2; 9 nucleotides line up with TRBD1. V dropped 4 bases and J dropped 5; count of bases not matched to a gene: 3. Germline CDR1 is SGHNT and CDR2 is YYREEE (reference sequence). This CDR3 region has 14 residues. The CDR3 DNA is TGTGCCAGCAGCCCCGGGACAGGGACCGGGGAGCTGTTTTTT. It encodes CASSPGTGTGELFF. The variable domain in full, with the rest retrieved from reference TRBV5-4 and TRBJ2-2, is ETGVTQSPTHLIKTRGQQVTLRCSSQSGHNTVSWYQQALGQGPQFIFQYYREEENGRGNFPPRFSGLQFPNYSSELNVNALELDDSALYLCASSPGTGTGELFFGEGSRLTVL.

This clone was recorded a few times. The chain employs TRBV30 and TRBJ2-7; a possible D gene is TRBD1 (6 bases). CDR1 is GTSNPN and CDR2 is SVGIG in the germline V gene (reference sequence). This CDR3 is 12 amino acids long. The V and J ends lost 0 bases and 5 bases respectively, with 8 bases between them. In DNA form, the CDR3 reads TGTGCCTGGAGTGTACAGGGCCACGAGCAGTACTTC. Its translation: CAWSVQGHEQYF.